Included here is one T cell receptor beta chain sequence, with context. Its antigen is not identified. The data originate from a study of T cell responses to AZD1222 COVID-19 vaccine. Study-wide results and caveats: Spike-specific TCR breadth and depth were elevated following two AZD1222 doses. Regions 160-218 and 743-854 held dominance among vaccine-associated CD4 TCRs, which spanned spike. Within unmutated variant regions lay the reported targets of nearly half of spike-specific TCRs.

Sequencing used immunoSEQ multiplex PCR; TCRdb keeps in-frame clones, though not all of them. The sample includes about 66,000 clones, 79% seen only once; the top ten take approximately 20%. Germline loops: CDR1 SNHLY, CDR2 FYNNEI. The V end was cut by 3 bases, the J end by 3 bases, with 9 bases between. The CDR3 is 14 amino acids. This clonotype was obtained from an adult in good health. The V gene is TRBV2, the J gene TRBJ1-5; TRBD1 might be the D (5 bases). Source: peripheral blood, taken on day 0 of MenACWY control vaccination. The CDR3 sequence: CASSEGLPNQPQHF. As DNA, the CDR3 is TGTGCCAGCAGTGAGGGACTCCCCAATCAGCCCCAGCATTTT.